One sample yielded the 10 T cell receptor beta chains listed below, sequenced in a study of T cell clonality in common variable immunodeficiency. Profiled with immunoSEQ multiplex PCR; TCRdb holds only in-frame clones, not every one. The sample is made up of approximately 30,000 clones, none counted only once. Sequencing was done on a sample of peripheral blood mononuclear cells. These receptors came from a person between 18 and 70 years old in good health.

The sample holds many counts of this clone. From the germline J gene comes the end of the CDR3, since the read stops 3 residues before it. The chain employs TRBV27 and TRBJ2-7, with 14 bases matching TRBD2. Germline assignment: CDR1 MNHEY and CDR2 SMNVEV (reference sequence). CDR3 size: 16 residues. The V segment lost 3 bases and the J segment 3 bases; nucleotides outside the gene matches: 4. The CDR3 loop is CASSLKTSGRVYEQYF. The CDR3 DNA, read in part, is TGTGCCAGCAGTTTGAAGACTAGCGGGAGGGTCTACGAG.

As to this clone: From the germline J gene comes the end of the CDR3, since the read stops 3 residues before it. The rearrangement uses TRBV5-1 and TRBJ2-1; 11 bases line up with TRBD2. J lost 6 bases, V lost 6 bases, and 5 bases had no gene match. Looked up from germline, CDR1 is SGHRS and CDR2 is YFSETQ. The CDR3 length is 14 residues. The part of the CDR3 DNA that was read is TGCGCCAGCAAGCGACTAGCGGGACCCAATGAG. It translates to CASKRLAGPNE. The full CDR3 reads CASKRLAGPNEQFF.

Ten or more counts support this clone. The sequenced fragment ends 3 residues before the CDR3 boundary, so the rest is inferred from the germline J gene. The rearrangement joins TRBV2 to TRBJ2-3, with D perhaps TRBD1 or TRBD2 (6 bases each). V gave up 3 bases and J gave up 4 bases, with 17 bases separating them. Germline V gene sequence: CDR1 SNHLY, CDR2 FYNNEI. The CDR3 spans 16 residues. Here the CDR3 reads CASSEQAEGVADTQYF. The CDR3 bases that were read are TGTGCCAGCAGTGAGCAAGCGGAGGGGGTGGCAGATACG.

This clone was seen ten or more times. The sequence runs out 3 residues before the end of the CDR3; the remainder is reconstructed from the germline J gene. This chain connects TRBV30 to TRBJ1-5, with TRBD1 identical over 7 bases. This CDR3 region has 15 residues. CDR1 and CDR2 from the germline V gene are GTSNPN and SVGIG (reference sequence). Trimming cost V 1 base and J 1 base; bases outside gene matches: 4. CDR3 residues: CAWSAAGGSNQPQHF. CDR3 DNA, as far as it was read: TGTGCCTGGAGTGCTGCAGGGGGAAGCAATCAGCCC.

To note about this clone: One base away lies a much larger clone, so this may be a sequencing read error. The CDR3 end falls 3 residues outside the read, so it is completed with the germline J gene. This CDR3 is also generated by other DNA sequences in the sample. The chain uses TRBV7-7 and TRBJ1-3; possibly TRBD1 for D (5 bases). CDR3 length equals 14 residues. Germline loops: CDR1 SSHAT, CDR2 FNYEAQ (reference sequence). CDR3 in amino acids: CASSLTDSGNTIYF. The CDR3 DNA, read in part, is TGTGCTAGCAGCTTGACAGACTCTGGAAACACT.

Details on this clone: The CDR3 end lies 3 residues beyond the end of the read and is filled in from the germline J gene. The chain links TRBV7-6 to TRBJ2-7; D possibly corresponds to TRBD2 (5 bases). This CDR3 is built from 13 residues. Trimming took off 2 bases at V and 6 bases at J, with 11 bases between the two ends. Germline V gives CDR1 SGHVS, CDR2 FNYEAQ. CDR3 amino acids: CASSLRPGSEQYF. The covered CDR3 bases are TGTGCCAGCAGCTTAAGGCCGGGGTCCGAG.

This clone was counted between two and nine times. At one boundary the junction diverges from the germline segment, which might be a read error. Read coverage stops 3 residues before the CDR3 terminus; the germline J gene supplies the remainder. V is TRBV5-1 and J is TRBJ1-1; D remains unclear. Germline loops: CDR1 SGHRS, CDR2 YFSETQ. The CDR3 runs to 18 residues. The CDR3: CAGSNKRAFRRANIEAFF. CDR3 DNA, as far as it was read: TGCGCCGGCAGCAACAAAAGGGCCTTTAGGAGGGCGAACATTGAA.

This clone was counted between two and nine times. The read stops 3 residues short of the end of the CDR3; the missing end is completed from the germline J gene. The V gene is TRBV18, the J gene TRBJ1-6, with D possibly matching TRBD1 (6 bases). Trimming cost V 6 bases and J 8 bases, with 20 bases left between them. Germline values: CDR1 KGHSH, CDR2 LQKENI. The CDR3 has 16 amino acids. This chain's CDR3 is CASSSGASGSHSPLHF. CDR3 DNA, as far as it was read: TGTGCCAGCTCCTCAGGGGCTAGCGGCTCCCATTCACCC.

This clone was counted ten times or more. The read halts 3 residues ahead of the CDR3 end, with the missing end drawn from the germline J gene. J is TRBJ1-1 and V is TRBV7-9, with D unresolved. This CDR3 region has 12 residues. CDR1 SEHNR and CDR2 FQNEAQ come from the germline V gene (reference sequence). The CDR3 is CASSLEWQAAFF. CDR3 DNA, as far as it was read: TGTGCCAGCAGCTTAGAGTGGCAGGCC.

This clone was picked up many times. The DNA ends 3 residues before the CDR3 does, and the rest of the CDR3 is filled in from the germline J gene. This chain connects TRBV9 to TRBJ2-1; 10 nucleotides line up with TRBD2. Germline V gene data show CDR1 as SGDLS and CDR2 as YYNGEE. The CDR3 spans 13 residues. J gave up 9 bases and V 4 bases, and 4 bases lay outside the gene matches. The covered CDR3 bases are TGTGCCAGCAGCATTACTAGCGGGGTTGAG. It codes for CASSITSGVE. The complete CDR3 reads CASSITSGVEQFF.